The rows below give T cell receptor beta chains drawn from one sample of a study of T cells in Graves' hyperthyroidism and ophthalmopathy. Using its own MiXCR run on the multiplex PCR reads, TCRdb lists one record per CDR3 protein. Of about 400,000 distinct CDR3 sequences in the sample, 12% to 15% were seen once. Source material: blood. The receptors derive from a young woman with Graves' hyperthyroidism. CDR3s include the opening cysteine and the closing phenylalanine or tryptophan. A D gene is named only where the DNA matches it firmly. Expanded clones get a size class; other rows say once, few or many, or leave the size out.

len,abundance,d_gene,v_gene,j_gene,CDR3aa,CDR3nt
16,NA,NA,TRBV3-1,TRBJ2-2,CASSPHAASITGELFF,TGTGCCAGCAGCCCCCACGCAGCCTCGATCACCGGGGAGCTGTTTTTT
10,few,NA,TRBV20-1,TRBJ2-1,CSALIAEQFF,TGCAGTGCCCTCATAGCGGAGCAGTTCTTC
14,many,NA,TRBV5-6,TRBJ1-2,CASSLGSGLGSYTF,TGTGCCAGCAGCTTGGGGTCAGGGCTGGGAAGCTACACCTTC
14,NA,NA,TRBV5-1,TRBJ2-5,CASSPMAPGETQYF,TGCGCCAGCAGCCCTATGGCCCCAGGGGAGACCCAGTACTTC
14,NA,TRBD2,TRBV20-1,TRBJ2-1,CSAKKTSGWNEQFF,TGCAGTGCCAAAAAGACTAGCGGTTGGAATGAGCAGTTCTTC
13,many,TRBD1,TRBV3-1,TRBJ2-7,CASRGGQGHEQYF,TGTGCCAGCAGGGGGGGACAGGGCCACGAGCAGTACTTC
14,NA,NA,TRBV27,TRBJ2-1,CANQSRTSLNEQFF,TGTGCCAACCAGTCGCGGACCTCTTTGAATGAGCAGTTCTTC
17,few,TRBD1,TRBV10-3,TRBJ1-5,CAISELWQGASNQPQHF,TGTGCCATCAGTGAGTTGTGGCAGGGGGCGAGCAATCAGCCCCAGCATTTT
16,many,TRBD2,TRBV13,TRBJ2-5,CASSPESSGSRETQYF,TGTGCCAGCAGCCCCGAGTCTAGCGGGAGTAGGGAGACCCAGTACTTC
15,few,TRBD1,TRBV7-9,TRBJ1-6,CASSQTGQSNSPLHF,TGTGCCAGCAGCCAGACGGGACAGAGTAATTCACCCCTCCACTTT
18,many,TRBD1,TRBV28,TRBJ2-1,CASSSSTWDSPYYNEQFF,TGTGCCAGCAGTTCATCTACATGGGACAGCCCTTATTACAATGAGCAGTTCTTC
15,many,NA,TRBV27,TRBJ2-7,CASSLQGRNSYEQYF,TGTGCCAGCAGCTTGCAAGGACGTAACAGCTACGAGCAGTACTTC